These 30 T cell receptor beta chains were all obtained from the same sample, sequenced in a study of T-cell memory formation after mild COVID-19. TCRdb re-called the 5' RACE reads through MiXCR, storing one row per CDR3 protein. The sample shows under 70,000 distinct CDR3 sequences, about a tenth of them seen only once. Sequenced: PBMCs or a T cell subset sorted from them (not recorded which). These receptors were taken from a man in his late teens or twenties who had mild COVID-19 (a few samples of this study predate the infection). Cell type and time point are not known.

This chain connects TRBV7-8 to TRBJ1-5; D gene unclear. The CDR3 runs to 14 residues. Trimming stripped 5 bases from V and 3 bases from J, with 11 bases between. CDR1 is SGHVS and CDR2 is FQNEAQ in the germline V gene. The CDR3 protein is CASSVSSANQPQHF. DNA of the CDR3: TGTGCCAGCAGCGTGAGTTCCGCCAATCAGCCCCAGCATTTT.

This clonotype has just a few counts. The chain employs TRBV18 and TRBJ2-5; D possibly corresponds to TRBD2 (6 bases). Trimming cost V 6 bases and J 1 base, with 6 bases left between them. The CDR3 extends over 12 amino acids. Germline V gene sequence: CDR1 KGHSH, CDR2 LQKENI. The CDR3 sequence: CASSGGQETQYF. The CDR3 bases are TGTGCCAGCTCCGGGGGCCAAGAGACCCAGTACTTC. Filled out from reference TRBV18 and TRBJ2-5, the complete variable domain reads NAGVMQNPRHLVRRRGQEARLRCSPMKGHSHVYWYRQLPEEGLKFMVYLQKENIIDESGMPKERFSAEFPKEGPSILRIQQVVRGDSAAYFCASSGGQETQYFGPGTRLLVL.

This clonotype was seen more than once but under ten times. The J gene is TRBJ1-1, the V gene TRBV12-3 or TRBV12-4; D is possibly TRBD1 (6 bases). The V and J ends lost 7 bases and 3 bases respectively, with 15 bases between them. The CDR3 extends over 14 amino acids. The CDR3 region has the DNA TGTGCCAGCACCCCAACAGGGTTCGACACTGAAGCTTTCTTT. Its translation is CASTPTGFDTEAFF.

There are a few counts of this clonotype. The chain employs TRBV5-1 and TRBJ2-2; TRBD2 matches 14 bases. The CDR3 runs to 18 residues. The junction had 12 bases not matched to a gene; V was cut back by 6 bases and J by 5 bases. The germline gives CDR1 SGHRS, CDR2 YFSETQ. DNA for the CDR3: TGCGCCAGCACAATGGGGACTAGCGGGGGCCCGAGGACCGGGGAGCTGTTTTTT. It yields the protein CASTMGTSGGPRTGELFF. The entire variable domain, with the rest obtained from reference TRBV5-1 and TRBJ2-2, is as follows: KAGVTQTPRYLIKTRGQQVTLSCSPISGHRSVSWYQQTPGQGLQFLFEYFSETQRNKGNFPGRFSGRQFSNSRSEMNVSTLELGDSALYLCASTMGTSGGPRTGELFFGEGSRLTVL.

The V call is TRBV29-1, the J call TRBJ2-3; D perhaps matches TRBD1 (5 bases). Germline lookup yields CDR1 SQVTM and CDR2 ANQGSEA. Trimming took off 4 bases at V and 2 bases at J, with 10 bases between the two ends. The CDR3 sequence is 13 residues long. CDR3 loop: CSVARQLTDTQYF. The CDR3 DNA follows: TGCAGCGTTGCGAGACAGCTCACAGATACGCAGTATTTT.

In its sample, this clonotype was seen a few times. This sequence joins TRBV20-1 and TRBJ1-3, with TRBD1 matching 9 bases. This CDR3 has 14 residues. Trimming removed 4 bases from V and 2 bases from J; junction bases left unmatched: 3. CDR1 and CDR2 from the germline V gene are DFQATT and SNEGSKA (reference sequence). CDR3 region: CSATHRGPGNTIYF. The DNA for the CDR3 is TGCAGTGCTACCCACAGGGGGCCTGGAAACACCATATATTTT.

The chain is built from TRBV7-2 and TRBJ1-1, with D perhaps TRBD1 (5 bases). CDR1 is SGHTA, CDR2 FQGNSA, per germline. The CDR3 runs to 14 residues. V lost 2 bases, J lost 8 bases, and 15 bases lay in between. The CDR3 sequence is CASSLRGSSREAFF. The CDR3 DNA reads TGTGCCAGCAGCTTAAGGGGCTCGTCGCGGGAAGCTTTCTTT.

This clonotype was seen many times. This sequence joins TRBV7-2 and TRBJ1-2; D remains ambiguous. The CDR3 totals 12 residues. V dropped 2 bases and J dropped 4 bases, with 5 bases sitting between them. Germline assignment: CDR1 SGHTA and CDR2 FQGNSA. The CDR3 spells CASSLRTYGYTF. CDR3 DNA: TGTGCCAGCAGCTTACGGACCTATGGCTACACCTTC.

This clonotype has more than one count but fewer than ten. The chain employs TRBV11-2 and TRBJ2-5; D assignment may be TRBD1 or TRBD2 (5 bases each). Trimming removed 5 bases from V and 3 bases from J, with 16 bases in between. The CDR3 is 15 amino acids. The germline gives CDR1 SGHAT, CDR2 FQNNGV. The CDR3 coding sequence is TGTGCCAGCAGCCCTGGGGGACGACTTGAAGAGACCCAGTACTTC. This sequence encodes CASSPGGRLEETQYF.

Within the sample, this clonotype is medium-sized. The chain carries TRBV29-1 and TRBJ2-1; TRBD1 matches at 8 bases. V trimming: 8 bases; J trimming: 5 bases; junction bases outside the gene matches: 2. Germline CDR1 reads SQVTM; CDR2 reads ANQGSEA. The CDR3 loop spans 11 amino acids. CDR3 sequence reads: CSTGQDNEQFF. CDR3 sequence (DNA): TGCAGCACGGGACAGGACAATGAGCAGTTCTTC.

The chain combines TRBV5-1 with TRBJ1-1, with TRBD1 as a possible D gene (6 bases). V shed 5 bases and J shed 7 bases, with 21 bases lying between them. Germline V gene sequence: CDR1 SGHRS, CDR2 YFSETQ. The CDR3 loop spans 15 amino acids. In DNA, the CDR3 is TGCGCCAGCAGAGAACAGGGTGGGACTCAGGGTGAAGCTTTCTTT. Translation: CASREQGGTQGEAFF.

This clonotype was seen more than once but under ten times. The chain has TRBV5-1 and TRBJ2-1; possibly TRBD1 for D (5 bases). Germline CDR1 SGHRS, CDR2 YFSETQ. The germline V and J ends were trimmed by 4 bases and 1 base, with 12 bases remaining between them. The CDR3 loop spans 15 amino acids. This CDR3 reads CASSRPRGSYNEQFF. The DNA for the CDR3 is TGCGCCAGCAGCCGGCCAAGGGGTTCCTACAATGAGCAGTTCTTC.

The chain is built from TRBV21-1 and TRBJ1-2. TRBV21-1 constitutes a pseudogene. CDR3 length: 13 residues. The CDR3 protein is CASSKGGGSGYTF. CDR3 nucleotide sequence: TGTGCCAGCAGCAAAGGTGGAGGGTCTGGCTACACCTTC.

This clonotype was seen a few times. The gene calls are TRBV7-3 and TRBJ2-5; 7 nucleotides agree with TRBD2. CDR1 is SGHTA and CDR2 is FQGTGA in the germline V gene. The CDR3 has 15 residues. The trim removed 3 bases at V and 0 bases at J, leaving 4 bases unmatched. CDR3 nucleotides: TGTGCCAGCAGCTTCCAGGGAGGGTACCAAGAGACCCAGTACTTC. Its protein is CASSFQGGYQETQYF.

The chain links TRBV4-1 to TRBJ1-4; D is unresolved. Trimming pared 0 bases from V and 0 bases from J, leaving 5 bases between. This CDR3 spans 15 amino acids. From germline, CDR1 is MGHRA and CDR2 YSYEKL. The CDR3 coding sequence is TGCGCCAGCAGCCAAGATACCACAACTAATGAAAAACTGTTTTTT. It specifies CASSQDTTTNEKLFF.

This clonotype was seen more than once but under ten times. CDR3 protein: CASSLSVAGGKEGRETQYF. The CDR3 DNA reads as TGTGCCAGCAGCTTGTCGGTAGCGGGGGGGAAAGAAGGTCGGGAGACCCAGTACTTC. The chain uses TRBV5-4 and TRBJ2-5; 11 bases line up with TRBD2. Germline V gene sequence: CDR1 SGHNT, CDR2 YYREEE (reference sequence). V was clipped by 1 base and J by 5 bases; unmatched bases: 16. This CDR3 has 19 amino acids.

This chain connects TRBV12-3 or TRBV12-4 to TRBJ2-1; 9 nucleotides line up with TRBD1. Trimming took 5 bases from V and 2 from J; bases not matched to a gene: 4. The CDR3 is made up of 15 amino acids. DNA for the CDR3: TGTGCCAGCAGTACGACAGGGGGACCCTACAATGAGCAGTTCTTC. It specifies CASSTTGGPYNEQFF.

In this sample, this clonotype turned up a few times. Here the CDR3 reads CASSLDSTTARYTF. CDR3 sequence (DNA): TGTGCCAGCAGCTTAGACTCAACTACAGCTCGCTACACCTTC. This chain links TRBV7-2 with TRBJ1-2; D is undetermined. CDR1 and CDR2 (germline): SGHTA, FQGNSA. The V gene lost 1 base and the J gene lost 9 bases, with 15 bases spanning the gap. This CDR3 is built from 14 residues.

At least ten counts were recorded for this clonotype. J is TRBJ2-2 and V is TRBV12-3 or TRBV12-4; D is possibly TRBD2 (6 bases). The CDR3 is 15 amino acids. Trimming cost V 2 bases and J 7 bases, with 14 bases left between them. The CDR3, as DNA: TGTGCCAGCAGTTTACGGTCGGGGGATCTCGGGGAGCTGTTTTTT. Its protein is CASSLRSGDLGELFF.

This clonotype was seen many times. This chain connects TRBV7-9 to TRBJ2-1; D not certain. Trimming removed 0 bases at V and 7 bases at J, with 7 bases between. The V gene's germline CDR1 is SEHNR and CDR2 FQNEAQ (reference sequence). CDR3 length: 13 residues. The CDR3 nucleotides read TGTGCCAGCAGCTTAGCGCGCCGTAATGAGCAGTTCTTC. Translated: CASSLARRNEQFF. The full variable domain, its missing parts supplied by reference TRBV7-9 and TRBJ2-1, is DTGVSQNPRHKITKRGQNVTFRCDPISEHNRLYWYRQTLGQGPEFLTYFQNEAQLEKSRLLSDRFSAERPKGSFSTLEIQRTEQGDSAMYLCASSLARRNEQFFGPGTRLTVL.

This clonotype was observed at least ten times. The chain combines TRBV5-1 with TRBJ2-3; 7 nucleotides line up with TRBD1. J was trimmed by 10 bases and V by 4 bases; bases with no gene match: 9. The germline gives CDR1 SGHRS, CDR2 YFSETQ. The CDR3 spans 13 residues. CDR3 protein: CASSPGQDQAQYF. The CDR3 DNA sequence: TGCGCCAGCAGCCCCGGACAGGATCAGGCGCAGTATTTT.

This clonotype has more than one count but fewer than ten. The rearrangement links TRBV6-5 to TRBJ2-5, with 7 bases that match TRBD2. Germline values: CDR1 MNHEY, CDR2 SVGAGI. The junction had 7 bases not matched to a gene; V was cut back by 6 bases and J by 0 bases. The CDR3 covers 15 residues. This chain's CDR3 is CASRGYSGYQETQYF. CDR3 DNA: TGTGCCAGCAGGGGATATAGCGGGTACCAAGAGACCCAGTACTTC.

This clonotype was seen repeatedly, ten times or more. This rearrangement joins TRBV24-1 to TRBJ2-3; no definite D call. The CDR3 is 15 amino acids. Germline V gene lookup returns CDR1 KGHDR and CDR2 SFDVKD. Trimming removed 2 bases at V and 4 bases at J, with 12 bases between. CDR3 nucleotide sequence: TGTGCCACCAGTGATTCCGATCGGATTGCAGATACGCAGTATTTT. This codes for CATSDSDRIADTQYF.

In this sample, this clonotype turned up a few times. The chain carries TRBV9 and TRBJ2-2; 9 bases map to TRBD1. J gave up 6 bases and V 3 bases, and 3 bases lay outside the gene matches. This CDR3 is 14 amino acids long. Per germline, CDR1 SGDLS and CDR2 YYNGEE. The CDR3 is CASSAGQGPGELFF. CDR3 sequence (DNA): TGTGCCAGCAGCGCGGGACAGGGCCCCGGGGAGCTGTTTTTT.

V and J are TRBV20-1 and TRBJ1-2; possible D gene TRBD1, 5 bases. The CDR3 loop spans 15 amino acids. Germline V gene sequence: CDR1 DFQATT, CDR2 SNEGSKA (reference sequence). Trimming stripped 7 bases from V and 7 bases from J, with 25 bases between. CDR3 sequence (DNA): TGCAGTGGCTCCACACAGGTCGGAGGCGGAGGTGGCTACACCTTC. This translates into CSGSTQVGGGGGYTF.

The chain carries TRBV20-1 and TRBJ2-7; D might be TRBD1 or TRBD2, each matching 6 bases. The CDR3 contains 12 residues. The V end was cut by 6 bases, the J end by 8 bases, with 17 bases between. The V gene's germline CDR1 is DFQATT and CDR2 SNEGSKA (reference sequence). CDR3 sequence (DNA): TGCAGTGCAGGGGGGCAGCCCCCGAAGCAGTACTTC. This sequence encodes CSAGGQPPKQYF.

The sample holds a few counts of this clonotype. The rearrangement uses TRBV20-1 and TRBJ1-5, with 7 bases identical to TRBD1. This CDR3 is built from 14 residues. The J segment lost 3 bases and the V segment lost 5 bases, leaving 7 bases of the junction unmatched. The germline CDR1 and CDR2 sequences are DFQATT and SNEGSKA (reference sequence). CDR3 nucleotide sequence: TGCAGTGCTCTGACTACAGGGGACAATCAGCCCCAGCATTTT. Translating it yields CSALTTGDNQPQHF.

The gene calls are TRBV5-6 and TRBJ2-1; no firm D call. Deletions cut 4 bases from V and 7 bases from J, with 6 bases between. Germline V CDR1 and CDR2: SGHDT, YYEEEE. The CDR3 totals 11 residues. The CDR3 loop is CASSVGNEQFF. DNA of the CDR3: TGTGCCAGCAGCGTGGGTAATGAGCAGTTCTTC.

This clonotype was recorded at least ten times. This sequence joins TRBV14 and TRBJ2-7; no clear D gene. This CDR3 is 14 amino acids long. The germline gives CDR1 SGHDN, CDR2 FVKESK. V lost 1 base and J 3 bases, leaving 10 bases between the germline ends. The chain's CDR3 is CASSQGRENYEQYF. CDR3 DNA: TGTGCCAGCAGCCAAGGCAGAGAGAACTACGAGCAGTACTTC.

This clonotype has only a few counts. The V gene is TRBV5-6, the J gene TRBJ2-5; 7 positions match TRBD2. The CDR3 has 15 amino acids. Germline V gene lookup returns CDR1 SGHDT and CDR2 YYEEEE. J lost 5 bases, V lost 4 bases, and 11 bases had no gene match. The CDR3 sequence is CASSQTLAGGETQYF. CDR3 DNA sequence: TGTGCCAGCAGCCAAACCCTAGCCGGGGGGGAGACCCAGTACTTC.